What follows is one TCR beta chain and its context. Its antigen is as yet unknown. These data are taken from a study of human versus mouse CDR3 diversity and MHC coevolution. At the level of the study: immunoSEQ was reported to reach one in 200,000 T cells sensitivity.

Trimming took 4 bases from V and 8 from J, leaving 12 bases between them. Germline CDR1 SGHDT, CDR2 YYEEEE. The CDR3 length is 13 residues. The study's findings and limits: About 1.6 million TCR beta clonotypes were estimated for humans, the largest repertoire.

Cells were CD45RO-negative CD62L-positive naive CD4 T cells sorted from PBMCs. The data were produced by immunoSEQ multiplex PCR, yet TCRdb's version contains in-frame clones alone and is incomplete. The top ten hold around 1.5% of the sample, which has tens of thousands of clones, approximately 92% seen once. The sequence was collected from a person aged 30-69 years in good health. The rearrangement joins TRBV5-6 to TRBJ1-4, with unresolved D. The sample comprised naive CD4+ T cells from blood. Subset denoted: CD45RO-negative CD62L-positive naive CD4 T cells. The CDR3 DNA follows: TGTGCCAGCAGCCAGGAGGCTGGCGAAAAACTGTTTTTT. Its protein product is CASSQEAGEKLFF.